This note documents a single T cell receptor beta chain sequence. This clonotype was found many times. The antigen this receptor binds is unknown. Nothing much larger sits one base from this clone, and base qualities are not available. The CDR3 spans 14 residues, from the cysteine through the phenylalanine. Solely the CDR3 DNA is kept, with 42 bases framed from the first base. Trimming at the junction amounts to 4 bases on V and 1 base on J, and the germline ends lie 11 bases apart. CDR1 and CDR2 are drawn from the germline V gene (reference sequence): MNHEY, SMNVEV. Sequencer: Illumina NovaSeq 6000. cDNA libraries for TCRalpha and TCRbeta were prepared by 5'RACE using constant-segment primers, with sample barcodes and unique molecular identifiers added. RNA was extracted from every sample with Trizol reagent. Library amplification was performed in two PCR steps, and a second sample barcode and Illumina TruSeq adapters were introduced in the second step. Libraries were sequenced on an Illumina NovaSeq with 2 x 150 bp paired-end reads. Regarding the original processing steps: Reads were demultiplexed and collapsed into UMI-guided consensus sequences with migec v1.2.7. Using mixcr v2.1.11, the UMI consensuses were aligned to TRA and TRB V and J templates and assembled into clonotypes. Clonotypes were classified as expanded or contracted when called significant by both edgeR and NoisET, with noise models trained on biological replicates. For edgeR calls, a false discovery rate-adjusted p below 0.01 and a log2 fold-change threshold of 1 were applied. As an exploratory analysis of dynamics, PCA with hierarchical clustering was applied to max-normalized trajectories of the 1000 most abundant clonotypes. The CD4 or CD8 phenotype of responding clones was assigned using the separately sequenced CD4+ and CD8+ repertoires. The public sequencing data were trimmed at Q25 with fastp and processed into clonotypes with MiXCR by TCRdb, which kept only in-frame beta chains. Every CDR3 protein is listed once, alongside the most common genes and DNA of its rows. The V and J calls come from TCRdb's annotation, not from the publication. Within this sample are tens of thousands of distinct CDR3 sequences, with 16% of them counted one time only. Together, the top ten hold 30% to 35% of the sample.

The data were taken from a study of T-cell memory formation after mild COVID-19 (dated by TCRdb to 2020 to 2023). General notes on the study: TCR sequence clusters from the two donors were largely donor specific. In two donors, T-cell clones that expanded and contracted after mild COVID-19 were followed by sequencing TCRalpha and TCRbeta repertoires longitudinally. Two young, previously healthy adult volunteers, one female and one male, were included in the cohort.

Results the study describes overall, beyond this receptor: Contracting CD4+ clones turned up mainly in the CM and EM memory subsets, whereas EMRA was where CD8+ clones were enriched. Only a couple of mild cases were covered in the study, and larger cohorts including severe cases with pre-infection samples were considered necessary. The detection of some responding clones in pre-infection memory suggests that pre-existing cross-reactive memory T cells joined the SARS-CoV-2 response. SARS-CoV-2 specificity of the second-wave clones peaking on day 37 was not confirmed. Balanced CD4/CD8 phenotypes were observed for clones contracting from day 15 to 85, whereas a bias towards CD4+ was observed for a second wave of clones expanding from day 15 to 37.

Ficoll-Paque density gradient centrifugation was used to isolate PBMCs. The sequence was collected from an adult woman who had mild COVID-19 (a few samples of this study predate the infection). The sample titles of this study are shuffled in the database, so cell type and time point are left out; the donor was told from shared clones. The sequencing sample was made of PBMCs or a T cell subset sorted from them (not recorded which). The rearranged chain carries TRBV27 and TRBJ2-7, with no confident D gene call. For the CDR3, the sequence is CASSSMVASYEQYF. The nucleotide sequence is given as TGTGCCAGCAGTTCGATGGTGGCTTCCTACGAGCAGTACTTC.